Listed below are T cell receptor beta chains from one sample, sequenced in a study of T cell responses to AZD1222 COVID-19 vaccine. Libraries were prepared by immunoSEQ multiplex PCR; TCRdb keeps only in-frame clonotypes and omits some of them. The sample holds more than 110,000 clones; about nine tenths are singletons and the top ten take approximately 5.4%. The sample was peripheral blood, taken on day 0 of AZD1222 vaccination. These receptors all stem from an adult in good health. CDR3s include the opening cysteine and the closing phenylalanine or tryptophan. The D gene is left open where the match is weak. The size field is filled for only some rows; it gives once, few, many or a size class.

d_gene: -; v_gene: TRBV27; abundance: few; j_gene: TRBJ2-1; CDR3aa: CASSPRPGAHNEQFF; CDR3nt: TGTGCCAGCAGTCCCCGTCCGGGGGCCCACAATGAGCAGTTCTTC
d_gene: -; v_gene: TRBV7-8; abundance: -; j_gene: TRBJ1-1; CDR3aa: CASSRSQNTEAFF; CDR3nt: TGTGCCAGCAGCCGTTCGCAGAACACTGAAGCTTTCTTT
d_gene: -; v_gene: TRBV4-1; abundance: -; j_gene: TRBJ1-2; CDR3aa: CASSQEGFGGLYGYTF; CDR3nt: TGCGCCAGCAGCCAAGAGGGCTTCGGGGGTCTCTATGGCTACACCTTC
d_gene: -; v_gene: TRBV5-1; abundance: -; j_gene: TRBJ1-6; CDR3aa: CASSGGRGNSPLHF; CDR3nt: TGCGCCAGCAGCGGGGGCAGAGGTAATTCACCCCTCCACTTT
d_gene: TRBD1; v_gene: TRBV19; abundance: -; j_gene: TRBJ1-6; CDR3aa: CASTGTGAAMGISPLHF; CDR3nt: TGTGCCAGCACCGGGACAGGGGCCGCCATGGGGATTTCACCCCTCCACTTT
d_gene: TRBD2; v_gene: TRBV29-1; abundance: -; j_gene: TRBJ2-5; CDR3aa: CSVDSGGQETQYF; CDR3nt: TGCAGCGTTGATTCGGGGGGACAAGAGACCCAGTACTTC
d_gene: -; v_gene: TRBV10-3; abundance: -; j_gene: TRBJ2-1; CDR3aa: CAISGGDSYNEQFF; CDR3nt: TGTGCCATCAGTGGGGGGGACAGCTACAATGAGCAGTTCTTC
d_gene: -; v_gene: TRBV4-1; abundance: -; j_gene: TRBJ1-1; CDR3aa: CASSQDLFNPGEAFF; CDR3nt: TGCGCCAGCAGCCAAGATCTCTTTAATCCTGGTGAAGCTTTCTTT
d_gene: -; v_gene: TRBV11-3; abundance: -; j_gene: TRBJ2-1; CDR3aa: CASSQGGGSYNEQFF; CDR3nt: TGTGCCAGCAGCCAAGGAGGGGGCTCCTACAATGAGCAGTTCTTC
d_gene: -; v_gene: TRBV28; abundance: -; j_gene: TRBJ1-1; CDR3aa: CASGESMNTEAFF; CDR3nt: TGTGCCAGCGGAGAAAGCATGAACACTGAAGCTTTCTTT
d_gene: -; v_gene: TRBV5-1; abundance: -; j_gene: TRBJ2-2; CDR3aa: CASSLEGGIGELFF; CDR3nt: TGCGCCAGCAGCTTGGAGGGGGGGATCGGGGAGCTGTTTTTT
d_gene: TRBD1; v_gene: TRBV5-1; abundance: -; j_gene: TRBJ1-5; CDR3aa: CASSEQGNQPQHF; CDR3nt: TGCGCCAGCAGCGAACAGGGGAATCAGCCCCAGCATTTT
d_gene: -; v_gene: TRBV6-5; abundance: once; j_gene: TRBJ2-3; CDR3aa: CASIKSQSPTDTQYF; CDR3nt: TGTGCCAGCATTAAATCGCAGAGTCCCACAGATACGCAGTATTTT
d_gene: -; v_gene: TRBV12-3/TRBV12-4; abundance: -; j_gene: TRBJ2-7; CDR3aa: CASSSLPEQYF; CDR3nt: TGTGCCAGCAGCTCCCTTCCCGAGCAGTACTTC
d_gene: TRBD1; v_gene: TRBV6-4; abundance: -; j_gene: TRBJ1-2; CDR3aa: CASSNRQGAGGYTF; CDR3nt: TGTGCCAGCAGTAACAGACAGGGGGCAGGAGGCTACACCTTC
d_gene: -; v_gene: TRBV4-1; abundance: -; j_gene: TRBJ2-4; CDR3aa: CASSQHPESNRLAKNIQYF; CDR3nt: TGCGCCAGCAGCCAACATCCGGAGTCGAACCGATTAGCCAAAAACATTCAGTACTTC
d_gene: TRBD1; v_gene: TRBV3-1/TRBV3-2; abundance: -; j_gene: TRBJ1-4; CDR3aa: CASSLPKQGRFNEKLFF; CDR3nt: TGTGCCAGCAGCCTTCCCAAACAGGGGAGGTTTAATGAAAAACTGTTTTTT
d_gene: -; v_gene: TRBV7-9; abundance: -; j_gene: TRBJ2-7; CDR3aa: CASSLTAPYEQYF; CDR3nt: TGTGCCAGCAGCTTAACTGCACCCTACGAGCAGTACTTC
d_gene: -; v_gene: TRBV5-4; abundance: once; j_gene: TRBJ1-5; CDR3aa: CASSLAPREPQHF; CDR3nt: TGTGCCAGCAGCTTGGCCCCCCGGGAGCCCCAGCATTTT
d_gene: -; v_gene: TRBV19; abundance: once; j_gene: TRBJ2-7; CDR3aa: CASSIVGSSSYEQYF; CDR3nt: TGTGCCAGTAGTATAGTGGGCAGCAGCTCCTACGAGCAGTACTTC
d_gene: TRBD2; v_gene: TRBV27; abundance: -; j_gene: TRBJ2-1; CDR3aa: CASSLSTLAGGTYNEQFF; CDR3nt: TGTGCCAGCAGTTTATCGACTCTAGCGGGAGGGACCTACAATGAGCAGTTCTTC
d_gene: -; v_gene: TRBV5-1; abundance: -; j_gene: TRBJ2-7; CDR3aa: CASSLGTGYEQYF; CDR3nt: TGCGCCAGCAGCTTAGGGACTGGTTACGAGCAGTACTTC
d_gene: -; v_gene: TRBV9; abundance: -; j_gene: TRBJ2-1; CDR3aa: CASSVGGYSGTRDEQFF; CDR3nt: TGTGCCAGCAGCGTAGGGGGTTACAGCGGGACAAGGGATGAGCAGTTCTTC
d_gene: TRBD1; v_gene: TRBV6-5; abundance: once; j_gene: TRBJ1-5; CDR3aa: CASRQGMNQPQHF; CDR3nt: TGTGCCAGCCGACAGGGAATGAATCAGCCCCAGCATTTT
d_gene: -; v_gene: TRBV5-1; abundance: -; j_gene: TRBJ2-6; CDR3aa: CASSLAPMSTVTSSGANVLTF; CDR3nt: TGCGCCAGCAGCTTGGCTCCAATGTCGACAGTAACTAGCTCTGGGGCCAACGTCCTGACTTTC
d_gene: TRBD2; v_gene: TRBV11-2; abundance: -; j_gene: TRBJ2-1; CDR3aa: CASSRVAGVGNEQFF; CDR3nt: TGTGCCAGCAGCCGTGTAGCGGGAGTGGGCAATGAGCAGTTCTTC
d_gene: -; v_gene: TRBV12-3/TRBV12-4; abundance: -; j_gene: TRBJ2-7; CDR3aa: CASSQGMYEQYF; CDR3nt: TGTGCCAGCAGTCAAGGGATGTACGAGCAGTACTTC
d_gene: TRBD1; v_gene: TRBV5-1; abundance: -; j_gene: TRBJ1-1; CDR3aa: CASWDSQNTEAFF; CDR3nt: TGCGCCAGCTGGGACAGTCAGAACACTGAAGCTTTCTTT
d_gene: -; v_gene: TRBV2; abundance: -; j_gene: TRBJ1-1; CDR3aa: CASSDGIGTEAFF; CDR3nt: TGTGCCAGCAGTGACGGGATCGGCACTGAAGCTTTCTTT
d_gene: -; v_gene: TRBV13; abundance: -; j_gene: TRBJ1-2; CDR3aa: CASSLRCRVSGGYTF; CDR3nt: TGTGCCAGCAGCTTACGATGCAGGGTAAGTGGTGGCTACACCTTC
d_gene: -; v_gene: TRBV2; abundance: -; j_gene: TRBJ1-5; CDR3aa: CASTSEGNQPQHF; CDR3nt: TGTGCCAGCACCTCTGAGGGCAATCAGCCCCAGCATTTT
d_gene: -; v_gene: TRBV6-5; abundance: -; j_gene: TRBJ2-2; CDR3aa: CASGPGLGNTGELFF; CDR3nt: TGTGCCAGCGGGCCGGGACTTGGGAACACCGGGGAGCTGTTTTTT
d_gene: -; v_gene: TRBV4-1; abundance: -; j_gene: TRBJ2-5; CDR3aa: CASSQVLALQQETQYF; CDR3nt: TGCGCCAGCAGCCAAGTATTAGCGTTGCAACAAGAGACCCAGTACTTC
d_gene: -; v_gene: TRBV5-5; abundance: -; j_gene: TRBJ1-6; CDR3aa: CASSLATGRSRGKSPLHF; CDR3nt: TGTGCCAGCAGCTTGGCCACTGGTCGGAGTAGGGGGAAATCACCCCTCCACTTT
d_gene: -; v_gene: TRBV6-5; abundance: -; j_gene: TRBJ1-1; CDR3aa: CASNRRNMNTEAFF; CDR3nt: TGTGCCAGCAACCGAAGGAACATGAACACTGAAGCTTTCTTT
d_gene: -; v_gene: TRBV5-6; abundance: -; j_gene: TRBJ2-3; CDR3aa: CASSPSTVTDTQYF; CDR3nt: TGTGCCAGCAGCCCATCGACGGTCACAGATACGCAGTATTTT
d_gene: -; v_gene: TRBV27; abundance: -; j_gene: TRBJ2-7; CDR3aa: CASSLRTSSYEQYF; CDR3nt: TGTGCCAGCAGTTTACGGACATCGTCCTACGAGCAGTACTTC
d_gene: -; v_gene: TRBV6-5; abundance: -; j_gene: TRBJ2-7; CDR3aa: CASSYSFGFSEQYF; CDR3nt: TGTGCCAGCAGTTACTCGTTTGGCTTCAGCGAGCAGTACTTC
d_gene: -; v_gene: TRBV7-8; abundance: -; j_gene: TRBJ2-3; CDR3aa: CASSPLGGETDTQYF; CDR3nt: TGTGCCAGCAGCCCTTTAGGGGGAGAAACAGATACGCAGTATTTT
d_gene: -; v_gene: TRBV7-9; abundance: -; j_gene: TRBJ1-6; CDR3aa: CASSLFADSLHF; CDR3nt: TGTGCCAGCAGCTTATTCGCTGATTCCCTCCACTTT